This T cell receptor beta chain was documented in a study of T cell repertoires in cytomegalovirus infection. Study-wide background: From public TCR beta signatures came an indication of both CMV infection and matching HLA type. General study results and limits: Within the response measured ex vivo, HLA-C-restricted CMV-specific TCR beta clonotypes were dominant.

Regarding this clonotype: Its matching antigen is unknown.

TCRdb itself ran the reads through MiXCR, one entry per CDR3 protein. The sample records approximately 910,000 distinct CDR3 sequences, about 33% being singletons. Germline V gene sequence: CDR1 LNHDA, CDR2 SQIVND (reference sequence). V was pared by 3 bases and J by 5 bases, with 20 bases of the junction left unmatched. The CDR3 length is 19 residues. This chain joins TRBV19 and TRBJ1-2; 8 bases are a match to TRBD1. The sequence was collected from a human donor in good health (CMV status not recorded). Some clones in this sample may be carry-over from other donors' samples. The material sequenced was cultured CD8+ T cells from PBMCs, taken from culture after CMV antigen stimulation. CDR3 DNA sequence: TGTGCCAGTAGTATCTCAACCCCTCGGACAGGGCCTGGAGATTATGGCTACACCTTC. Its protein product is CASSISTPRTGPGDYGYTF.